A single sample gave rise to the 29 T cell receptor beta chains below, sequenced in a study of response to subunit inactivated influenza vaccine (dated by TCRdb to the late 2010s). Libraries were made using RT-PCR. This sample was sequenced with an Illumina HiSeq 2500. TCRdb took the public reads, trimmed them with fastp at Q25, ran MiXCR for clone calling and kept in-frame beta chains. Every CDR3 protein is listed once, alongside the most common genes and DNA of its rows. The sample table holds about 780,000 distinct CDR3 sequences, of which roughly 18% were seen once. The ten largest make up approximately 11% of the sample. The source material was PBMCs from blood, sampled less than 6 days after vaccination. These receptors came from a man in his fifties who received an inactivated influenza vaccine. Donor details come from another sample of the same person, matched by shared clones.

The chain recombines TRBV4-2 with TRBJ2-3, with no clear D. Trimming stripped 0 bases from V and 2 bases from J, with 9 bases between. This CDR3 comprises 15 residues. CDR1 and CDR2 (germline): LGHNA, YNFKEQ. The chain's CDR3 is CASSQERLNTDTQYF. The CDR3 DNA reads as TGTGCCAGCAGCCAAGAACGACTTAACACAGATACGCAGTATTTT.

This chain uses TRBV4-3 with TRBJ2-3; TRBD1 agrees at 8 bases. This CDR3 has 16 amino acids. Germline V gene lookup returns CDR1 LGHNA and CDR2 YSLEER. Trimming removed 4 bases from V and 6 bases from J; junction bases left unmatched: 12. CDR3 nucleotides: TGCGCCAGCAGCCGCCTACCCCAGGGGGCGTTGGATACGCAGTATTTT. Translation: CASSRLPQGALDTQYF.

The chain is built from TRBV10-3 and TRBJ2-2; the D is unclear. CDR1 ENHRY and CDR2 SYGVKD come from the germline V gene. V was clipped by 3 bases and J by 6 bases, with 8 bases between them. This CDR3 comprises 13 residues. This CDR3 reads CAISEGLPGELFF. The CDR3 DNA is TGTGCCATCAGTGAAGGTCTTCCCGGGGAGCTGTTTTTT.

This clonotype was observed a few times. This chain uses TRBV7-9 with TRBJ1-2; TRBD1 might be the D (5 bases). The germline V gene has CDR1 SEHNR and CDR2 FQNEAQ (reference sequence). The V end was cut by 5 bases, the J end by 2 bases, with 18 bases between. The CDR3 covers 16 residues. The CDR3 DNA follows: TGTGCCAGCAGCCACTCACCCGGGGCTGGGAACTATGGCTACACCTTC. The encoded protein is CASSHSPGAGNYGYTF.

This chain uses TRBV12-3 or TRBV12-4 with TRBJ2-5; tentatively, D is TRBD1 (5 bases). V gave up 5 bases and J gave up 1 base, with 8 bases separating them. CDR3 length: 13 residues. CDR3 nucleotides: TGTGCCAGCAGTGAACAGGTCCAAGAGACCCAGTACTTC. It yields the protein CASSEQVQETQYF.

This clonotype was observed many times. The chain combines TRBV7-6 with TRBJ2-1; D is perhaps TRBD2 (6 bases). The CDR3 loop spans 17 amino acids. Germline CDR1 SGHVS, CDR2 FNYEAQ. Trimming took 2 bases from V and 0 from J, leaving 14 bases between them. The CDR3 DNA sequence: TGTGCCAGCAGCTTACTCGTTAGCGGAAACTCCTACAATGAGCAGTTCTTC. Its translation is CASSLLVSGNSYNEQFF. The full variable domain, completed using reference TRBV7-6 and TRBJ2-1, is GAGVSQSPRYKVTKRGQDVALRCDPISGHVSLYWYRQALGQGPEFLTYFNYEAQQDKSGLPNDRFSAERPEGSISTLTIQRTEQRDSAMYRCASSLLVSGNSYNEQFFGPGTRLTVL.

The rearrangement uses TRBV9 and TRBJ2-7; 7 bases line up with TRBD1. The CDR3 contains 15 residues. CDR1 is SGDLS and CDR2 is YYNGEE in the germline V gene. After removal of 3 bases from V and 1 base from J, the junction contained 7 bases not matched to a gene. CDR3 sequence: CASSAGGQRSYEQYF. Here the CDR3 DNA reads TGTGCCAGCAGCGCTGGGGGACAGCGGTCCTACGAGCAGTACTTC.

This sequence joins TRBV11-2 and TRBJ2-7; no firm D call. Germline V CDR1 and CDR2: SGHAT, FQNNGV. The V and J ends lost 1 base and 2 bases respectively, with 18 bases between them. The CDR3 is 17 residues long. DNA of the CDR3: TGTGCCAGCAGCTTAGGCGCAGCAGCAGACGTGGCCTACGAGCAGTACTTC. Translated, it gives CASSLGAAADVAYEQYF.

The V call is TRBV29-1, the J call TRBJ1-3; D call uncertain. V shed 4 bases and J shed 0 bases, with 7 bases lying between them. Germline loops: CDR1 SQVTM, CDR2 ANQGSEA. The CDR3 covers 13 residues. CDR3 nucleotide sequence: TGCAGCGTTGTTAGGGACTCTGGAAACACCATATATTTT. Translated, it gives CSVVRDSGNTIYF. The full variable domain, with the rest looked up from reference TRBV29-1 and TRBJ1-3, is SAVISQKPSRDICQRGTSLTIQCQVDSQVTMMFWYRQQPGQSLTLIATANQGSEATYESGFVIDKFPISRPNLTFSTLTVSNMSPEDSSIYLCSVVRDSGNTIYFGEGSWLTVV.

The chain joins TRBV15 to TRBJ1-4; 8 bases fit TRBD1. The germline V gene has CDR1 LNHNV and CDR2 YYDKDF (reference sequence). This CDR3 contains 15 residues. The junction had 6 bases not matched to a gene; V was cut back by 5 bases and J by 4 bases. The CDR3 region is CATSGRTGLNEKLFF. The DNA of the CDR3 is TGTGCCACCAGCGGAAGGACAGGGCTTAATGAAAAACTGTTTTTT.

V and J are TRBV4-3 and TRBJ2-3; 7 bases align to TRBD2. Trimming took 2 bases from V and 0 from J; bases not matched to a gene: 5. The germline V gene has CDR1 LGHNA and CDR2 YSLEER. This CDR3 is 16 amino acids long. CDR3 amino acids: CASSQTLGGSTDTQYF. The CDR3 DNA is TGCGCCAGCAGCCAAACCCTGGGGGGGAGCACAGATACGCAGTATTTT.

CDR3 residues: CASSFEDWTNEADTQYF. The CDR3 nucleotides are TGTGCCAGCAGCTTTGAGGACTGGACAAACGAGGCGGATACGCAGTATTTT. The chain has TRBV7-9 and TRBJ2-3; D tentatively reads TRBD1 or TRBD2 (5 bases each). Per the germline V gene, CDR1 is SEHNR and CDR2 is FQNEAQ (reference sequence). The CDR3 extends over 17 amino acids. Between the trimmed V and J ends, which lost 3 bases and 6 bases, there was a span of 22 bases.

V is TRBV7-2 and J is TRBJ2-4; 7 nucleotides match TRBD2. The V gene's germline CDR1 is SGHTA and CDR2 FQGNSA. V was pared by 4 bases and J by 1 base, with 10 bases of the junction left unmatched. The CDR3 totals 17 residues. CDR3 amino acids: CASSSLGTTRAKNIQYF. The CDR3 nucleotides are TGTGCCAGCAGCTCCCTCGGGACTACCCGGGCCAAAAACATTCAGTACTTC.

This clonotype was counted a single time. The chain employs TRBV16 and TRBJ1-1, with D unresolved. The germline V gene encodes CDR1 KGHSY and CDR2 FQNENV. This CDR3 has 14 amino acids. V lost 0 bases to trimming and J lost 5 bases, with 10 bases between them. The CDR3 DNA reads TGTGCCAGCAGCCAATCGGTACGTGGGACTGAAGCTTTCTTT. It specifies CASSQSVRGTEAFF.

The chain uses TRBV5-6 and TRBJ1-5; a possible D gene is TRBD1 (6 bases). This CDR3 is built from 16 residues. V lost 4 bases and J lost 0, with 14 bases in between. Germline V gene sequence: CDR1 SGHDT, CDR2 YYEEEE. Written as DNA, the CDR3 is TGTGCCAGCAGCCCGGGGGCCGGTTATAGCAATCAGCCCCAGCATTTT. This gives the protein CASSPGAGYSNQPQHF.

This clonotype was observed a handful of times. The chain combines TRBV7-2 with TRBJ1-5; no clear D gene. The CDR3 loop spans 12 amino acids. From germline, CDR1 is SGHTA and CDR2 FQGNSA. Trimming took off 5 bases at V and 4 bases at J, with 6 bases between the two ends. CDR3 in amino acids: CASSGYNQPQHF. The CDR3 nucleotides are TGTGCCAGCAGCGGATATAATCAGCCCCAGCATTTT.

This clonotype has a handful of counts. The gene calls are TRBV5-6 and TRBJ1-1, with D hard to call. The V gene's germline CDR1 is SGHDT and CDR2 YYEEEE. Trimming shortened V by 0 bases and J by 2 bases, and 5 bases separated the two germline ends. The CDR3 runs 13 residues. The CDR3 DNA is TGTGCCAGCAGCTTGGGGATTAACACTGAAGCTTTCTTT. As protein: CASSLGINTEAFF.

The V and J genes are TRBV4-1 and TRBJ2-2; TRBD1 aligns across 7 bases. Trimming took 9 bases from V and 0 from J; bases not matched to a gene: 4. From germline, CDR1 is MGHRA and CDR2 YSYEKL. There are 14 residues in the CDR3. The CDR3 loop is CASQDRANTGELFF. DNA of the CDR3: TGCGCCAGTCAAGACAGGGCGAACACCGGGGAGCTGTTTTTT.

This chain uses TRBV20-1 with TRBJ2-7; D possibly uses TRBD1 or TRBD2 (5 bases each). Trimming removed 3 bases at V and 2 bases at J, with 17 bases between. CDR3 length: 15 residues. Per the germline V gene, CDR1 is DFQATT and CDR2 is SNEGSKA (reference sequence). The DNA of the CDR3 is TGCAGTGCTAGGGGTCGGGGCCAGAGACCCTACGAGCAGTACTTC. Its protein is CSARGRGQRPYEQYF.

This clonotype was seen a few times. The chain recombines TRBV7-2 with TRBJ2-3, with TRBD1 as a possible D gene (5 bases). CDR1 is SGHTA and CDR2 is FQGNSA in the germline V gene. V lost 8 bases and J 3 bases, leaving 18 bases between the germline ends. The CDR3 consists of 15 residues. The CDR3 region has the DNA TGTGCCAGCGAGCCCTGGGCAGGGATAACAGATACGCAGTATTTT. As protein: CASEPWAGITDTQYF.

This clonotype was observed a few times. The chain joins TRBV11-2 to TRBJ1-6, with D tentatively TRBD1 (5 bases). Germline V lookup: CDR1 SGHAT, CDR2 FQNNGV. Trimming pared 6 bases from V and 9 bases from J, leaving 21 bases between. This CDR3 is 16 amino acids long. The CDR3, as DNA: TGTGCCAGCAGGTCACCGGGACTCGGGGCGTCTTCACCCCTCCACTTT. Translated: CASRSPGLGASSPLHF.

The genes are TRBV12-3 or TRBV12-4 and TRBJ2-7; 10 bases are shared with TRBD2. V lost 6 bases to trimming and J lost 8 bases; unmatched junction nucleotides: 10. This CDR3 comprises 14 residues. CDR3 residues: CASRPAGGPFKQYF. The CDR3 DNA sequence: TGTGCCAGCAGACCAGCGGGAGGGCCGTTCAAGCAGTACTTC.

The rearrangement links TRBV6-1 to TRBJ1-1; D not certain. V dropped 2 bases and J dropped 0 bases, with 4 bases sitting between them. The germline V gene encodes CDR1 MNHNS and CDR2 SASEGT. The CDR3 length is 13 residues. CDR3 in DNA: TGTGCCAGCAGTGAAAGTTTGAACACTGAAGCTTTCTTT. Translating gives CASSESLNTEAFF.

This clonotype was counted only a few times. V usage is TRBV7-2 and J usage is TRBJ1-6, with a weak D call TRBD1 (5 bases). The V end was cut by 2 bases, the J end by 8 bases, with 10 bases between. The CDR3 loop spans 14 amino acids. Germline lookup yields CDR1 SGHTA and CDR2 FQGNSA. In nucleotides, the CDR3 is TGTGCCAGCAGCTTATTTCAGGGAGATTCACCCCTCCACTTT. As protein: CASSLFQGDSPLHF.

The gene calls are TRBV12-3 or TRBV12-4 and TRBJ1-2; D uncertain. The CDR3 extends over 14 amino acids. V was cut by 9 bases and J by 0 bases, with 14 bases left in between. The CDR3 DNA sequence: TGTGCCAGTGGGTTGGAGAGTTCTAACTATGGCTACACCTTC. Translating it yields CASGLESSNYGYTF.

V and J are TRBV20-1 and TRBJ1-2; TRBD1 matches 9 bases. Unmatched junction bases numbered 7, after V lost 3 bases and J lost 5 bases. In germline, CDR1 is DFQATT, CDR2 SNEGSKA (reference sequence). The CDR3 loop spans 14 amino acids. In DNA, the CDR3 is TGCAGTGCTAGGGAGGGACAGGGAGGGTATGGCTACACCTTC. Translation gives CSAREGQGGYGYTF.

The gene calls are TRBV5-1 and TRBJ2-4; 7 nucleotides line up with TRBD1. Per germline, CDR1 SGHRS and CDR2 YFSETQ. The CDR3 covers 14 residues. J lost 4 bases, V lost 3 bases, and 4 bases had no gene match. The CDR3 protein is CASSSGTAKNIQYF. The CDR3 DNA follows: TGCGCCAGCAGCTCCGGGACAGCAAAAAACATTCAGTACTTC.

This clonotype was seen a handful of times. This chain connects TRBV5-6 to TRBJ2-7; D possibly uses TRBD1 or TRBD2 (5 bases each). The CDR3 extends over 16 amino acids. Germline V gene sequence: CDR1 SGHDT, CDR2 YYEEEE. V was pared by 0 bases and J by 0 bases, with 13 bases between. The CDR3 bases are TGTGCCAGCAGCTTGGGAGGGACGGAGTTCTCCTACGAGCAGTACTTC. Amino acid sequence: CASSLGGTEFSYEQYF.

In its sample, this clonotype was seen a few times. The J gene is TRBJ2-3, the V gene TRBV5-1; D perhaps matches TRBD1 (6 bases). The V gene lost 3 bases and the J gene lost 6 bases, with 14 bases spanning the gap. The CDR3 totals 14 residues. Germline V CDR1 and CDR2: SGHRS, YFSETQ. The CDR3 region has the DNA TGCGCCAGCAGCTGGGGACAAACCGGCGATACGCAGTATTTT. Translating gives CASSWGQTGDTQYF.